The 20 T cell receptor beta chains in this list originate from one sample, sequenced in a study of lymphopenia after photon versus proton radiotherapy. Sequenced by immunoSEQ multiplex PCR; TCRdb stores in-frame clones only, minus some. The data hold roughly 45,000 clones, with over 75% observed a single time. Specimen: peripheral blood, collected from a patient treated with photon-based radiotherapy. The receptor set was obtained from a man aged 35 to 55 with gastric cancer.

This clone was observed a handful of times. The V gene is TRBV7-9, the J gene TRBJ1-2, with 9 bases identical to TRBD1. CDR1 and CDR2 (germline): SEHNR, FQNEAQ (reference sequence). The V segment lost 4 bases and the J segment 8 bases; nucleotides outside the gene matches: 14. The length of the CDR3 is 16 residues. The CDR3 here is CASSSSGQGRLGGYTF. In nucleotides, the CDR3 is TGTGCCAGCAGCTCCTCGGGACAGGGTCGGCTTGGAGGCTACACCTTC.

The gene calls are TRBV7-3 and TRBJ2-5; 7 nucleotides align to TRBD1. Germline loops: CDR1 SGHTA, CDR2 FQGTGA. The trim removed 0 bases at V and 3 bases at J, leaving 1 base unmatched. The CDR3 totals 14 residues. The CDR3 nucleotides read TGTGCCAGCAGCTTAACCGGGACAGAAGAGACCCAGTACTTC. Translation gives CASSLTGTEETQYF.

This clone was detected once. V gene TRBV19 combines with J gene TRBJ2-3; D may correspond to TRBD1 or TRBD2 (7 bases each). The CDR3 extends over 14 amino acids. From germline, CDR1 is LNHDA and CDR2 SQIVND (reference sequence). Trimming took off 8 bases at V and 2 bases at J, with 14 bases between the two ends. The CDR3 coding sequence is TGTGCCAGTGGGCAGGGGGGGCTCACAGATACGCAGTATTTT. Protein product: CASGQGGLTDTQYF. The full variable domain, rest sourced from reference TRBV19 and TRBJ2-3, is DGGITQSPKYLFRKEGQNVTLSCEQNLNHDAMYWYRQDPGQGLRLIYYSQIVNDFQKGDIAEGYSVSREKKESFPLTVTSAQKNPTAFYLCASGQGGLTDTQYFGPGTRLTVL.

V gene TRBV12-5 combines with J gene TRBJ1-2; D perhaps matches TRBD1 (6 bases). CDR1 is LGHNT and CDR2 is FRNRAP in the germline V gene. V was pared by 3 bases and J by 2 bases, with 13 bases between. The CDR3 length is 15 residues. The CDR3 DNA is TGTGCTAGTGGTTTCCCGGCGGGGGCCAACTATGGCTACACCTTC. As protein: CASGFPAGANYGYTF.

CDR3 in DNA: TGTGCCAGCAGCTTAAACTTCGTCCTGACTTTC. Protein sequence: CASSLNFVLTF. The V and J genes are TRBV5-6 and TRBJ2-6; the D is unclear. Trimming left V 2 bases short and J 12 bases short, with 6 bases between. The CDR3 is 11 amino acids. Per germline, CDR1 SGHDT and CDR2 YYEEEE.

The gene calls are TRBV2 and TRBJ1-1, with TRBD1 as a possible D gene (5 bases). CDR1 and CDR2 from the germline V gene are SNHLY and FYNNEI. Trimming took 6 bases from V and 1 from J, leaving 18 bases between them. The CDR3 sequence is 16 residues long. The CDR3 DNA reads as TGTGCCAGCAGCACCGGGGGGGGACCAGGGAACACTGAAGCTTTCTTT. It translates to CASSTGGGPGNTEAFF.

This clone occurred once. The chain employs TRBV10-3 and TRBJ1-2, with a possible D match to TRBD1 (5 bases). V dropped 8 bases and J dropped 7 bases, with 17 bases sitting between them. Germline V gene lookup returns CDR1 ENHRY and CDR2 SYGVKD. The CDR3 contains 13 residues. The CDR3 DNA sequence: TGTGCCATCTGGGCGGAGGGGTTGGGTGGCTACACCTTC. This sequence encodes CAIWAEGLGGYTF.

In this sample, this clone turned up once. The genes are TRBV6-6 and TRBJ1-3, with D unclear. CDR1 is MNHNY, CDR2 SVGAGI, per germline (reference sequence). This CDR3 comprises 12 residues. Trimming removed 7 bases from V and 0 bases from J, with 4 bases in between. The CDR3 DNA reads TGTGCCAGCACGAGCTCTGGAAACACCATATATTTT. Encoded protein: CASTSSGNTIYF.

This rearrangement joins TRBV7-2 to TRBJ2-2; weak D call: TRBD2 (6 bases). Between the trimmed V and J ends, which lost 1 base and 7 bases, there was a span of 10 bases. Germline CDR1 reads SGHTA; CDR2 reads FQGNSA. The CDR3 has 14 amino acids. The CDR3 nucleotides read TGTGCCAGCAGCTTAGGTGGAGGGCACGGGGAGCTGTTTTTT. Translating it yields CASSLGGGHGELFF.

This clone was detected only a few times. V gene TRBV18 combines with J gene TRBJ2-7, with 8 bases that match TRBD1. The CDR3 is 13 residues long. Unmatched junction bases numbered 3, after V lost 2 bases and J lost 6 bases. CDR1 KGHSH and CDR2 LQKENI come from the germline V gene. CDR3 sequence: CASSPMDRVEQYF. The CDR3 DNA reads as TGTGCCAGCTCACCAATGGACAGGGTCGAGCAGTACTTC.

The V gene is TRBV2, the J gene TRBJ1-1; D ambiguous. V was trimmed by 5 bases and J by 1 base, leaving 14 bases between them. The CDR3 is 15 amino acids. Germline V gene data show CDR1 as SNHLY and CDR2 as FYNNEI. The chain's CDR3 is CASSRSRGANTEAFF. The CDR3 DNA follows: TGTGCCAGCAGTAGAAGTCGGGGTGCGAACACTGAAGCTTTCTTT.

This chain connects TRBV11-3 to TRBJ2-2, with D unclear. Germline CDR1 reads SGHNT; CDR2 reads YENEEA. V was shortened by 5 bases and J by 0 bases, with 7 bases between the two germline ends. The CDR3 contains 14 residues. CDR3 residues: CASSPSPNTGELFF. The CDR3, as DNA: TGTGCCAGCAGCCCCTCACCGAACACCGGGGAGCTGTTTTTT.

This sequence joins TRBV4-1 and TRBJ2-7; no reliable D call. CDR3 length: 14 amino acids. CDR1 MGHRA and CDR2 YSYEKL come from the germline V gene. Trimming left V 1 base short and J 1 base short, with 8 bases between. CDR3 protein: CASSQVPRSYEQYF. As DNA, the CDR3 is TGCGCCAGCAGCCAAGTCCCCAGGTCCTACGAGCAGTACTTC.

This clone occurred a few times. V usage is TRBV11-2 and J usage is TRBJ2-3; 7 bases fit TRBD1. The V and J ends lost 5 bases and 14 bases, in that order; junction bases with no gene match: 10. The CDR3 covers 12 residues. In germline, CDR1 is SGHAT, CDR2 FQNNGV. CDR3 residues: CASSPSGTAGYF. The CDR3 nucleotides are TGTGCCAGCAGCCCATCCGGGACAGCCGGGTATTTT.

The chain is built from TRBV7-3 and TRBJ2-5, with 7 bases identical to TRBD1. The CDR3 is made up of 15 amino acids. The germline V gene encodes CDR1 SGHTA and CDR2 FQGTGA. Trimming cost V 6 bases and J 5 bases; bases outside gene matches: 12. CDR3 loop: CASSSGGFNLETQYF. In nucleotides, the CDR3 is TGTGCCAGCAGTTCAGGGGGTTTTAATTTGGAGACCCAGTACTTC.

The CDR3, as DNA: TGTGCCAGCAGCCTTCGACGACTCCTGAATGGCACTGAAGCTTTCTTT. Its translation: CASSLRRLLNGTEAFF. This chain connects TRBV5-4 to TRBJ1-1; unclear D gene. CDR1 is SGHNT, CDR2 YYREEE, per germline (reference sequence). Deletions cut 4 bases from V and 4 bases from J, with 20 bases between. This CDR3 region has 16 residues.

This clone was observed a few times. The chain joins TRBV7-2 to TRBJ1-5; perhaps TRBD1 as D (6 bases). Germline V gene sequence: CDR1 SGHTA, CDR2 FQGNSA. The CDR3 covers 13 residues. V lost 8 bases and J 7 bases, leaving 15 bases between the germline ends. CDR3 coding DNA: TGTGCCAGCGGCTCGGACAGAGCCCAGCCCCAGCATTTT. Protein: CASGSDRAQPQHF.

The chain joins TRBV10-3 to TRBJ2-2; TRBD1 matches 9 bases. The V gene end was trimmed by 6 bases and the J gene end by 5 bases; junction bases not matched to a gene: 10. This CDR3 is built from 16 residues. The germline V gene has CDR1 ENHRY and CDR2 SYGVKD. The CDR3 loop reads CAISPLGQGGTGELFF. In DNA form, the CDR3 reads TGTGCCATCAGCCCATTGGGACAGGGCGGAACCGGGGAGCTGTTTTTT.

CDR3 sequence reads: CASSVAWSTDTQYF. DNA of the CDR3: TGTGCCAGCAGCGTAGCTTGGAGCACAGATACGCAGTATTTT. This chain joins TRBV9 and TRBJ2-3; no clear D. Trimming stripped 0 bases from V and 0 bases from J, with 5 bases between. The V gene's germline CDR1 is SGDLS and CDR2 YYNGEE. CDR3 length: 14 residues.

This clone was seen only a few times. The rearrangement uses TRBV5-1 and TRBJ2-6; 14 nucleotides line up with TRBD2. Losses at the gene ends were 4 bases for V and 0 bases for J; bases not matched to a gene: 3. The CDR3 loop spans 18 amino acids. Germline lookup yields CDR1 SGHRS and CDR2 YFSETQ. This chain's CDR3 is CASSKGLAGGSGANVLTF. DNA for the CDR3: TGCGCCAGCAGCAAAGGACTAGCGGGGGGCTCTGGGGCCAACGTCCTGACTTTC.